This T cell receptor (beta chain) comes out of a study of identical twins. Study outcomes and limitations: Analyses of zero insertions could, in part, be confounded by invariant MAIT and iNKT cells. Its conclusions, products of cross-sectional statistical analysis, did not come from following the same donors.

Template switching (which added a universal primer site) was used, and cDNA carried unique molecular identifiers. TCRdb passed the 5' RACE reads through MiXCR, listing each CDR3 protein once. The table lists about 520,000 distinct CDR3 sequences, 22% of them singletons, with around 0.91% in the top ten. The CDR3 contains 16 residues. Trimming took off 0 bases at V and 2 bases at J, with 8 bases between the two ends. The germline V gene encodes CDR1 LNHNV and CDR2 YYDKDF (reference sequence). As concerns this clonotype: The antigen is unknown.

The data were also submitted as part of a second study, on T cells expressing NK-cell markers. That work states: The authors derived TCR beta repertoires from sorted CD3+CD56+NKG2C+, CD3+CD56+NKG2C- and CD3+CD56-NKG2C+ T cells.

Material: CD4+ T cells sorted from blood. The clonotype comes from a woman under 30 in good health. This chain links TRBV15 with TRBJ2-6, with D uncertain. CDR3 region: CATSRDISTGANVLTF. The CDR3, as DNA: TGTGCCACCAGCAGAGATATTTCCACTGGGGCCAACGTCCTGACTTTC.